The rows below give T cell receptor beta chains drawn from one sample of a study of cytomegalovirus exposure and HLA in healthy donors. Clones were sequenced by immunoSEQ multiplex PCR, and TCRdb holds only the in-frame ones, with some missing. The top ten clones hold 1% of a sample with 100,000 to 150,000 clones, roughly 80% of them seen once. The sequenced sample consisted of PBMCs. These receptor sequences come from a man aged 35-49 years in good health and CMV-seronegative. Both conserved end residues are part of each CDR3. The D gene is left open where the match is weak. Size tells how often a clone was seen (once, few, many) or the class of an expanded clone, and some rows leave it out.

cdr3_aa: CASSLAEGPAETQYF
cdr3_nt: TGCGCCAGCAGCTTGGCGGAGGGCCCAGCGGAGACCCAGTACTTC
clone_size: .
v_call: TRBV5-1
d_call: .
j_call: TRBJ2-5

cdr3_aa: CASSSRTSQPPDTQYF
cdr3_nt: TGTGCCAGCAGCTCGCGGACTAGCCAGCCGCCGGATACGCAGTATTTT
clone_size: once
v_call: TRBV7-6
d_call: TRBD2
j_call: TRBJ2-3

cdr3_aa: CASSSRTGDSPLHF
cdr3_nt: TGTGCCAGCAGCTCAAGGACAGGGGATTCACCCCTCCACTTT
clone_size: once
v_call: TRBV11-2
d_call: TRBD1
j_call: TRBJ1-6

cdr3_aa: CASSFGSDTEAFF
cdr3_nt: TGTGCCAGCAGCTTTGGGAGCGACACTGAAGCTTTCTTT
clone_size: .
v_call: TRBV5-5
d_call: .
j_call: TRBJ1-1

cdr3_aa: CASSSRQQTYYGYTF
cdr3_nt: TGTGCCAGCAGCTCCCGACAGCAAACTTACTATGGCTACACCTTC
clone_size: .
v_call: TRBV5-4
d_call: .
j_call: TRBJ1-2

cdr3_aa: CASSMTGSGYTF
cdr3_nt: TGCGCCAGCAGCATGACAGGGAGTGGCTACACCTTC
clone_size: .
v_call: TRBV10-1
d_call: TRBD1
j_call: TRBJ1-2

cdr3_aa: CASKIGVGYNEQFF
cdr3_nt: TGTGCCAGCAAAATAGGGGTAGGCTACAATGAGCAGTTCTTC
clone_size: .
v_call: TRBV27
d_call: .
j_call: TRBJ2-1

cdr3_aa: CASSHWTTQETQYF
cdr3_nt: TGTGCCAGCAGTCATTGGACAACTCAAGAGACCCAGTACTTC
clone_size: .
v_call: TRBV2
d_call: .
j_call: TRBJ2-5

cdr3_aa: CAWIADSYNEQFF
cdr3_nt: TGTGCCTGGATAGCGGACTCCTACAATGAGCAGTTCTTC
clone_size: .
v_call: TRBV30
d_call: .
j_call: TRBJ2-1

cdr3_aa: CASSQLLRQGRKLFF
cdr3_nt: TGTGCCAGCAGCCAGCTTTTGCGACAGGGACGAAAACTGTTTTTT
clone_size: .
v_call: TRBV28
d_call: TRBD1
j_call: TRBJ1-4

cdr3_aa: CASSLASGTSGSTGELFF
cdr3_nt: TGCGCCAGCAGCTTGGCCTCCGGGACTAGCGGTTCCACCGGGGAGCTGTTTTTT
clone_size: .
v_call: TRBV5-1
d_call: TRBD2
j_call: TRBJ2-2

cdr3_aa: CASSQGQRPVGQFF
cdr3_nt: TGCGCCAGCAGCCAAGGGCAGCGACCCGTCGGGCAGTTCTTC
clone_size: .
v_call: TRBV4-1
d_call: .
j_call: TRBJ2-1

cdr3_aa: CASSLGGSLAVGETQYF
cdr3_nt: TGCGCCAGCAGCTTGGGAGGCTCACTAGCGGTTGGGGAGACCCAGTACTTC
clone_size: .
v_call: TRBV5-1
d_call: TRBD2
j_call: TRBJ2-5

cdr3_aa: CASSLAGTGVTNVETQYF
cdr3_nt: TGCGCCAGCAGCTTGGCCGGGACAGGGGTTACCAACGTAGAGACCCAGTACTTC
clone_size: .
v_call: TRBV5-1
d_call: TRBD1
j_call: TRBJ2-5

cdr3_aa: CASSLGAGTDTQYF
cdr3_nt: TGTGCCAGCAGCTTGGGGGCAGGGACAGATACGCAGTATTTT
clone_size: .
v_call: TRBV5-4
d_call: .
j_call: TRBJ2-3

cdr3_aa: CASSLMDSLTQYF
cdr3_nt: TGTGCCAGCAGCCTGATGGACAGCCTTACGCAGTATTTT
clone_size: .
v_call: TRBV11-3
d_call: .
j_call: TRBJ2-3

cdr3_aa: CATSSRDSVSYEQYF
cdr3_nt: TGTGCCACCAGCAGCCGGGACTCAGTCTCCTACGAGCAGTACTTC
clone_size: .
v_call: TRBV15
d_call: .
j_call: TRBJ2-7

cdr3_aa: CASSSGTSLYEQYF
cdr3_nt: TGTGCCAGCAGTTCCGGGACTAGCCTCTACGAGCAGTACTTC
clone_size: few
v_call: TRBV28
d_call: TRBD2
j_call: TRBJ2-7

cdr3_aa: CASSQGGSSYNEQFF
cdr3_nt: TGCGCCAGCAGCCAAGGAGGAAGCTCCTACAATGAGCAGTTCTTC
clone_size: .
v_call: TRBV4-1
d_call: .
j_call: TRBJ2-1

cdr3_aa: CASSLSLPEGARYGYTF
cdr3_nt: TGTGCCAGCAGTTTATCGCTCCCCGAGGGGGCGAGGTACGGCTACACCTTC
clone_size: .
v_call: TRBV27
d_call: TRBD1
j_call: TRBJ1-2

cdr3_aa: CSVERGGDTQYF
cdr3_nt: TGCAGCGTTGAAAGGGGGGGGGATACGCAGTATTTT
clone_size: few
v_call: TRBV29-1
d_call: .
j_call: TRBJ2-3

cdr3_aa: CASSVGQGTYGYTF
cdr3_nt: TGTGCCAGCAGCGTGGGACAGGGGACCTATGGCTACACCTTC
clone_size: once
v_call: TRBV9
d_call: TRBD1
j_call: TRBJ1-2

cdr3_aa: CSAAPGTVQETQYF
cdr3_nt: TGCAGCGCTGCGCCAGGGACAGTCCAAGAGACCCAGTACTTC
clone_size: .
v_call: TRBV29-1
d_call: TRBD1
j_call: TRBJ2-5

cdr3_aa: CASSLGRSSYNEQFF
cdr3_nt: TGTGCCAGCAGCTTGGGGCGGAGCTCCTACAATGAGCAGTTCTTC
clone_size: .
v_call: TRBV5-4
d_call: .
j_call: TRBJ2-1

cdr3_aa: CASSEGLSGSSYNEQFF
cdr3_nt: TGTGCCAGCAGTGAAGGGTTGAGCGGAAGCTCCTACAATGAGCAGTTCTTC
clone_size: .
v_call: TRBV6-1
d_call: .
j_call: TRBJ2-1

cdr3_aa: CASSGGGTTQPYEQYF
cdr3_nt: TGCGCCAGCAGCGGAGGGGGGACTACCCAACCCTACGAGCAGTACTTC
clone_size: .
v_call: TRBV5-1
d_call: .
j_call: TRBJ2-7

cdr3_aa: CATGIAGGSGTDTQYF
cdr3_nt: TGTGCCACCGGGATAGCGGGGGGTTCTGGCACAGATACGCAGTATTTT
clone_size: .
v_call: TRBV10-3
d_call: TRBD2
j_call: TRBJ2-3

cdr3_aa: CASKEGTTLAEQFF
cdr3_nt: TGTGCCAGTAAGGAGGGGACTACCCTTGCTGAGCAGTTCTTC
clone_size: .
v_call: TRBV28
d_call: TRBD2
j_call: TRBJ2-1

cdr3_aa: CASSPSGVTQPQHF
cdr3_nt: TGTGCCAGCTCACCGTCCGGGGTGACTCAGCCCCAGCATTTT
clone_size: .
v_call: TRBV18
d_call: .
j_call: TRBJ1-5

cdr3_aa: CASSQGYEQYF
cdr3_nt: TGCGCCAGCAGTCAGGGGTACGAGCAGTACTTC
clone_size: .
v_call: TRBV10-1
d_call: .
j_call: TRBJ2-7

cdr3_aa: CASSPRRRPGTEAFF
cdr3_nt: TGTGCCAGCAGCCCTCGTCGGCGGCCGGGCACTGAAGCTTTCTTT
clone_size: .
v_call: TRBV5-6
d_call: .
j_call: TRBJ1-1

cdr3_aa: CASKGNRGGYGYTF
cdr3_nt: TGTGCCAGCAAAGGGAACAGGGGTGGCTATGGCTACACCTTC
clone_size: .
v_call: TRBV28
d_call: TRBD1
j_call: TRBJ1-2

cdr3_aa: CASTRQGMNTEAFF
cdr3_nt: TGTGCCAGCACCAGACAGGGGATGAACACTGAAGCTTTCTTT
clone_size: .
v_call: TRBV2
d_call: TRBD1
j_call: TRBJ1-1

cdr3_aa: CASTRSSGRAGETQYF
cdr3_nt: TGTGCCAGTACCCGGTCTAGCGGGAGGGCTGGAGAGACCCAGTACTTC
clone_size: .
v_call: TRBV19
d_call: TRBD2
j_call: TRBJ2-5

cdr3_aa: CASSLDGQGYNEQFF
cdr3_nt: TGTGCCAGCAGCTTGGACGGACAGGGCTACAATGAGCAGTTCTTC
clone_size: .
v_call: TRBV5-4
d_call: TRBD1
j_call: TRBJ2-1

cdr3_aa: CASSLASGGNNEQFF
cdr3_nt: TGCGCCAGCAGCTTGGCTAGCGGGGGAAACAATGAGCAGTTCTTC
clone_size: .
v_call: TRBV5-1
d_call: TRBD2
j_call: TRBJ2-1

cdr3_aa: CASSLLTARGTQYF
cdr3_nt: TGTGCCAGCAGCTTGTTGACAGCACGCGGTACGCAGTATTTT
clone_size: .
v_call: TRBV11-2
d_call: .
j_call: TRBJ2-3

cdr3_aa: CAAWDTTYEQYF
cdr3_nt: TGCGCGGCATGGGACACCACCTACGAGCAGTACTTC
clone_size: few
v_call: TRBV2
d_call: .
j_call: TRBJ2-7

cdr3_aa: CASSLQGTQETQYF
cdr3_nt: TGTGCCAGCAGCTTGCAGGGGACGCAAGAGACCCAGTACTTC
clone_size: .
v_call: TRBV7-9
d_call: .
j_call: TRBJ2-5

cdr3_aa: CASSLYGGGGEAFF
cdr3_nt: TGTGCCAGCAGTTTATATGGGGGAGGGGGAGAAGCTTTCTTT
clone_size: .
v_call: TRBV28
d_call: .
j_call: TRBJ1-1

cdr3_aa: CASSLLAGSGETQYF
cdr3_nt: TGCGCCAGCAGCTTACTAGCGGGAAGTGGAGAGACCCAGTACTTC
clone_size: .
v_call: TRBV5-1
d_call: TRBD2
j_call: TRBJ2-5

cdr3_aa: CASSPRLARQETQYF
cdr3_nt: TGTGCCAGCAGCCCCCGACTAGCGAGACAAGAGACCCAGTACTTC
clone_size: .
v_call: TRBV7-9
d_call: TRBD2
j_call: TRBJ2-5

cdr3_aa: CASSLDSSTDTQYF
cdr3_nt: TGTGCCAGCAGCCTGGACAGTAGCACAGATACGCAGTATTTT
clone_size: .
v_call: TRBV5-4
d_call: .
j_call: TRBJ2-3

cdr3_aa: CASVLMTADGYTF
cdr3_nt: TGTGCCAGCGTATTGATGACGGCGGATGGCTACACCTTC
clone_size: once
v_call: TRBV2
d_call: .
j_call: TRBJ1-2

cdr3_aa: CASSQNKLTEAFF
cdr3_nt: TGTGCCAGCAGCCAAAACAAGTTGACTGAAGCTTTCTTT
clone_size: .
v_call: TRBV7-8
d_call: .
j_call: TRBJ1-1

cdr3_aa: CASSLGPPGSETQYF
cdr3_nt: TGTGCCAGCAGCTTAGGGCCCCCTGGCTCGGAGACCCAGTACTTC
clone_size: .
v_call: TRBV7-3
d_call: .
j_call: TRBJ2-5

cdr3_aa: CASSSSVGVTDTQYF
cdr3_nt: TGTGCCAGCAGCTCCTCGGTGGGCGTCACAGATACGCAGTATTTT
clone_size: .
v_call: TRBV7-2
d_call: .
j_call: TRBJ2-3

cdr3_aa: CASSYWGRGSTEAFF
cdr3_nt: TGTGCCAGCAGTTACTGGGGGCGCGGGTCCACTGAAGCTTTCTTT
clone_size: .
v_call: TRBV6-5
d_call: .
j_call: TRBJ1-1

cdr3_aa: CASSYPTGGKSDTQYF
cdr3_nt: TGTGCCAGCAGTTACCCCACAGGGGGCAAGTCGGATACGCAGTATTTT
clone_size: .
v_call: TRBV6-6
d_call: TRBD1
j_call: TRBJ2-3

cdr3_aa: CASGQGNEKLFF
cdr3_nt: TGTGCCAGTGGACAGGGGAATGAAAAACTGTTTTTT
clone_size: .
v_call: TRBV19
d_call: TRBD1
j_call: TRBJ1-4